Listed here are 15 T cell receptor beta chains from one sample, sequenced in a study of response to subunit inactivated influenza vaccine. TCRdb reprocessed the RT-PCR reads with MiXCR, giving one entry per CDR3 protein. The data hold around 710,000 distinct CDR3 sequences, with approximately 13% observed a single time. Sequencing used PBMCs from blood, obtained roughly 2 weeks before vaccination. All receptors derive from a man aged 50-59 years who received an inactivated influenza vaccine.

The gene calls are TRBV7-2 and TRBJ2-5, with a tentative D call TRBD2 (6 bases). The germline V gene has CDR1 SGHTA and CDR2 FQGNSA. V was trimmed by 1 base and J by 6 bases, leaving 12 bases between them. The CDR3 is 14 residues long. CDR3: CASSLGRGWKTQYF. CDR3 in DNA: TGTGCCAGCAGCTTAGGTCGGGGGTGGAAGACCCAGTACTTC.

V and J are TRBV6-1 and TRBJ1-2, with D perhaps matching TRBD1 (6 bases). The CDR3 sequence is 15 residues long. Germline V lookup: CDR1 MNHNS, CDR2 SASEGT. V gave up 4 bases and J gave up 7 bases, with 19 bases separating them. CDR3 protein: CASSARDKQLSGYTF. In nucleotides, the CDR3 is TGTGCCAGCAGTGCCCGGGACAAACAACTTAGTGGCTACACCTTC.

The chain uses TRBV27 and TRBJ2-5; 7 nucleotides match TRBD2. The V gene end was trimmed by 3 bases and the J gene end by 7 bases; junction bases not matched to a gene: 8. The germline gives CDR1 MNHEY, CDR2 SMNVEV (reference sequence). This CDR3 has 14 residues. The CDR3 region has the DNA TGTGCCAGCAGTTTCCGACAGCGGGACGGGACCCAGTACTTC. Its protein is CASSFRQRDGTQYF.

This clonotype occurred a few times. V and J are TRBV6-1 and TRBJ1-4; 12 bases match TRBD1. V was clipped by 4 bases and J by 7 bases; unmatched bases: 10. Germline V CDR1 and CDR2: MNHNS, SASEGT. This CDR3 is 17 amino acids long. In DNA form, the CDR3 reads TGTGCCAGCAGTGGACCGGGACAGGGGGCTCCCGGTGAAAAACTGTTTTTT. This codes for CASSGPGQGAPGEKLFF.

This clonotype occurred many times. The chain's CDR3 is CSVGQRYEQYF. Here the CDR3 DNA reads TGCAGCGTGGGACAGCGCTACGAGCAGTACTTC. J is TRBJ2-7 and V is TRBV29-1; 7 bases map to TRBD1. From germline, CDR1 is SQVTM and CDR2 ANQGSEA. V lost 6 bases, J lost 3 bases, and 2 bases stayed unmatched. The CDR3 is 11 residues long.

There are a few counts of this clonotype. This chain connects TRBV2 to TRBJ2-3, with 7 bases matching TRBD1. This CDR3 is 16 amino acids long. J lost 1 base, V lost 7 bases, and 11 bases had no gene match. Germline CDR1 SNHLY, CDR2 FYNNEI. The CDR3 bases are TGTGCCAGCAAATCGACAGGGCTCTCTCGCACAGATACGCAGTATTTT. Translated: CASKSTGLSRTDTQYF.

This clonotype was seen only once. This sequence joins TRBV24-1 and TRBJ2-1; 8 nucleotides match TRBD2. Germline V gene lookup returns CDR1 KGHDR and CDR2 SFDVKD. The CDR3 is 17 amino acids. The ends lost 4 bases at V and 9 bases at J; junction bases unmatched: 16. CDR3 bases: TGTGCCACCAGTGACCGCCGGGTAGCGGGGACCCCAGGTGAGCAGTTCTTC. Protein product: CATSDRRVAGTPGEQFF.

In its sample, this clonotype was seen a few times. The chain is built from TRBV27 and TRBJ2-1, with 7 bases aligning to TRBD1. Germline V gene data show CDR1 as MNHEY and CDR2 as SMNVEV (reference sequence). After removal of 3 bases from V and 4 bases from J, the junction contained 6 bases not matched to a gene. The CDR3 contains 15 residues. The CDR3 DNA reads TGTGCCAGCAGTTTTGGGCAGGGGGAGTACAATGAGCAGTTCTTC. Its translation: CASSFGQGEYNEQFF.

This clonotype came up many times. The V gene is TRBV7-2, the J gene TRBJ1-1; D is unresolved. V lost 1 base and J 1 base, leaving 7 bases between the germline ends. Germline V lookup: CDR1 SGHTA, CDR2 FQGNSA. The CDR3 length is 14 residues. Written as DNA, the CDR3 is TGTGCCAGCAGCTTAGGGGCAGAGAACACTGAAGCTTTCTTT. Translating it yields CASSLGAENTEAFF.

This clonotype showed up just a few times. The chain recombines TRBV20-1 with TRBJ2-7, with D tentatively TRBD1 or TRBD2 (5 bases each). The CDR3 extends over 12 amino acids. Per the germline V gene, CDR1 is DFQATT and CDR2 is SNEGSKA (reference sequence). The CDR3 loop reads CRAGTQRNEQYF. The DNA for the CDR3 is TGCAGGGCCGGGACCCAAAGGAACGAGCAGTACTTC.

The chain recombines TRBV20-1 with TRBJ1-1; D not resolved. CDR3 length: 10 amino acids. V lost 2 bases, J lost 8 bases, and 6 bases lay in between. Germline loops: CDR1 DFQATT, CDR2 SNEGSKA (reference sequence). CDR3 region: CSARFREAFF. The CDR3 DNA is TGCAGTGCTAGATTCCGAGAAGCTTTCTTT.

The V call is TRBV7-6, the J call TRBJ2-2, with D perhaps being TRBD1 or TRBD2 (5 bases each). CDR1 SGHVS and CDR2 FNYEAQ come from the germline V gene. Trimming removed 5 bases at V and 4 bases at J, with 17 bases between. This CDR3 comprises 16 residues. CDR3 in DNA: TGTGCCAGCAGCCCGCGTATGAGGGGTACCACCGGGGAGCTGTTTTTT. It encodes CASSPRMRGTTGELFF.

This clonotype was counted a few times. This chain joins TRBV11-2 and TRBJ2-1; 8 nucleotides agree with TRBD1. J lost 5 bases, V lost 0 bases, and 6 bases had no gene match. The CDR3 length is 16 residues. Germline V gene lookup returns CDR1 SGHAT and CDR2 FQNNGV. In nucleotides, the CDR3 is TGTGCCAGCAGCTTAGAATCAGGGGGCGCCCACAATGAGCAGTTCTTC. Protein product: CASSLESGGAHNEQFF.

The V gene is TRBV12-3 or TRBV12-4, the J gene TRBJ1-3, with no clear D. The CDR3 runs 15 residues. Deletions cut 6 bases from V and 0 bases from J, with 12 bases between. This CDR3 is CASSSQPYSGNTIYF. The DNA of the CDR3 is TGTGCCAGCAGCTCACAGCCATACTCTGGAAACACCATATATTTT.

The chain carries TRBV29-1 and TRBJ2-2; TRBD2 matches at 10 bases. There are 16 residues in the CDR3. The germline gives CDR1 SQVTM, CDR2 ANQGSEA. Losses at the gene ends were 6 bases for V and 0 bases for J; bases not matched to a gene: 7. CDR3 sequence reads: CSVSGLAETNTGELFF. In nucleotides, the CDR3 is TGCAGCGTAAGTGGACTAGCGGAAACGAACACCGGGGAGCTGTTTTTT.